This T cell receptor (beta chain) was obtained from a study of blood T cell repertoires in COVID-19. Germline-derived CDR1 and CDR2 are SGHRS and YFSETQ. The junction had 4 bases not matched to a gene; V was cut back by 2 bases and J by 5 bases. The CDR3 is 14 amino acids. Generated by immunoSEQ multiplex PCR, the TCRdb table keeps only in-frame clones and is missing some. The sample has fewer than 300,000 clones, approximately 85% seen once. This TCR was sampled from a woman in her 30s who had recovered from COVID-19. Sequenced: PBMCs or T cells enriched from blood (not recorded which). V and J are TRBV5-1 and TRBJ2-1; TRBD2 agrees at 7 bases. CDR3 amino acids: CASSFGTINNEQFF. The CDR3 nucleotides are TGCGCCAGCAGCTTCGGGACTATAAACAATGAGCAGTTCTTC.